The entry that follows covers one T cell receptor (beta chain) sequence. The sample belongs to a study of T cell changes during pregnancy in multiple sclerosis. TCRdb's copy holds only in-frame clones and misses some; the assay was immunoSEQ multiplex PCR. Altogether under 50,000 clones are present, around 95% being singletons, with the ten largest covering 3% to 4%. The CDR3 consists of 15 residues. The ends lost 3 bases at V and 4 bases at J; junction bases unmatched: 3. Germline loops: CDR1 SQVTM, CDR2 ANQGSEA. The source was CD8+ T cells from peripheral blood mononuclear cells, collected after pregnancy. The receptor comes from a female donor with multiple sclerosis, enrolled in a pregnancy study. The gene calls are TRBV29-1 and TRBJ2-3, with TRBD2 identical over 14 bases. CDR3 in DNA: TGCAGCGTTGACGGGACTAGCGGGAGTGCAGATACGCAGTATTTT. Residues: CSVDGTSGSADTQYF.